Each of the 10 T cell receptor beta chains below was sequenced from the same sample in a study of shared clonotypes between healthy human individuals. The method was immunoSEQ multiplex PCR; TCRdb's version includes in-frame clones alone and lacks a portion of them. Of under 650,000 clones in the sample, roughly 95% are singletons; the top ten hold roughly 0.06%. Sample: naive CD4+ T cells sorted from blood. The subset: CD45RA+ positively selected. These receptors were collected from a woman in her thirties in good health.

The chain couples TRBV6-5 to TRBJ2-7; D uncertain. Germline V CDR1 and CDR2: MNHEY, SVGAGI. V shed 2 bases and J shed 3 bases, with 8 bases lying between them. The CDR3 sequence is 13 residues long. The CDR3 loop reads CASSYLGNYEQYF. The CDR3 coding sequence is TGTGCCAGCAGTTACCTGGGGAACTACGAGCAGTACTTC.

The V call is TRBV7-9, the J call TRBJ1-5, with D hard to call. CDR1 SEHNR and CDR2 FQNEAQ come from the germline V gene (reference sequence). The CDR3 is made up of 14 amino acids. Trimming cost V 5 bases and J 3 bases, with 11 bases left between them. The CDR3 DNA is TGTGCCAGCAGCGTCGACTCGTTCAATCAGCCCCAGCATTTT. Amino acid sequence: CASSVDSFNQPQHF.

The chain joins TRBV10-3 to TRBJ1-1; no firm D call. Deletions cut 6 bases from V and 3 bases from J, with 11 bases between. Germline CDR1 ENHRY, CDR2 SYGVKD. This CDR3 is 13 amino acids long. CDR3 coding DNA: TGTGCCATCAGGGACGATCGGGACACTGAAGCTTTCTTT. It translates to CAIRDDRDTEAFF.

The chain joins TRBV28 to TRBJ2-7; TRBD2 might be the D (6 bases). The CDR3 loop spans 13 amino acids. V was clipped by 3 bases and J by 11 bases, with 17 bases between them. In germline, CDR1 is MDHEN, CDR2 SYDVKM. This chain's CDR3 is CASSFSGVDGEYF. DNA of the CDR3: TGTGCCAGCAGTTTTTCGGGGGTCGATGGGGAGTACTTC.

This chain joins TRBV18 and TRBJ2-1; 7 nucleotides line up with TRBD2. Germline V lookup: CDR1 KGHSH, CDR2 LQKENI. This CDR3 spans 15 amino acids. V shed 3 bases and J 4 bases; nucleotides not matched to a gene: 6. CDR3 bases: TGTGCCAGCTCACCCGGGCTAGCGGATTACAATGAGCAGTTCTTC. The encoded protein is CASSPGLADYNEQFF.

The V call is TRBV12-5, the J call TRBJ2-2, with 14 bases fitting TRBD2. In germline, CDR1 is LGHNT, CDR2 FRNRAP. With 6 bases clipped from V and 6 bases from J, the junction kept 12 bases outside the gene matches. There are 18 residues in the CDR3. CDR3 protein: CASGSVQTSGRAPGELFF. The CDR3 DNA sequence: TGTGCTAGTGGCTCTGTCCAGACTAGCGGGAGGGCCCCCGGGGAGCTGTTTTTT.

This rearrangement joins TRBV5-6 to TRBJ1-2; the D gene is possibly TRBD1 (5 bases). The CDR3 loop spans 13 amino acids. Germline values: CDR1 SGHDT, CDR2 YYEEEE. Between the trimmed V and J ends, which lost 5 bases and 8 bases, there was a span of 16 bases. CDR3 sequence: CASSSSGVRGYTF. CDR3 nucleotide sequence: TGTGCCAGCAGTTCCTCGGGGGTTCGGGGCTACACCTTC. The variable domain in full, with the rest retrieved from reference TRBV5-6 and TRBJ1-2, is DAGVTQSPTHLIKTRGQQVTLRCSPKSGHDTVSWYQQALGQGPQFIFQYYEEEERQRGNFPDRFSGHQFPNYSSELNVNALLLGDSALYLCASSSSGVRGYTFGSGTRLTVV.

The chain is built from TRBV28 and TRBJ1-2, with TRBD1 as a possible D gene (5 bases). The CDR3 length is 13 residues. V was clipped by 4 bases and J by 7 bases, with 13 bases between them. Germline V gene data show CDR1 as MDHEN and CDR2 as SYDVKM. In DNA form, the CDR3 reads TGTGCCAGCAGTTCCCCGGGGCCTGGTGGCTACACCTTC. It translates to CASSSPGPGGYTF.

The chain uses TRBV28 and TRBJ2-1; no definite D call. Germline V lookup: CDR1 MDHEN, CDR2 SYDVKM. Between the trimmed V and J ends, which lost 3 bases and 0 bases, there was a span of 12 bases. CDR3 length: 16 residues. The CDR3 loop reads CASSFLSGRSYNEQFF. The DNA for the CDR3 is TGTGCCAGCAGTTTTTTGTCCGGGCGCTCCTACAATGAGCAGTTCTTC.

CDR3 amino acids: CASSPARDGSSGNTIYF. The CDR3 nucleotides read TGCGCCAGCAGCCCAGCGCGGGACGGCAGCTCTGGAAACACCATATATTTT. This sequence joins TRBV5-1 and TRBJ1-3, with D possibly TRBD1 on 5 matching bases. Germline CDR1 is SGHRS and CDR2 is YFSETQ. CDR3 length equals 17 residues. V gave up 4 bases and J gave up 0 bases, with 17 bases separating them.